This T cell receptor beta chain was recovered during a study of T cell changes during pregnancy in multiple sclerosis. Produced via immunoSEQ multiplex PCR; TCRdb's table is partial and in-frame only. In the table there are about 23,000 clones, 75% to 90% of which are singletons. The CDR3 consists of 14 residues. Trimming shortened V by 7 bases and J by 4 bases, and 14 bases separated the two germline ends. CDR1 and CDR2 from the germline V gene are LGHNT and FRNRAP. Sequenced material: CD4+ T cells from peripheral blood mononuclear cells, taken in the first trimester of pregnancy. This receptor was taken from a female donor in good health, enrolled as a control in a pregnancy study. This chain connects TRBV12-5 to TRBJ1-5; D might be TRBD1 (6 bases). CDR3 sequence (DNA): TGTGCTAGTGCCCGAGGGGACAAAAATCAGCCCCAGCATTTT. This gives the protein CASARGDKNQPQHF.